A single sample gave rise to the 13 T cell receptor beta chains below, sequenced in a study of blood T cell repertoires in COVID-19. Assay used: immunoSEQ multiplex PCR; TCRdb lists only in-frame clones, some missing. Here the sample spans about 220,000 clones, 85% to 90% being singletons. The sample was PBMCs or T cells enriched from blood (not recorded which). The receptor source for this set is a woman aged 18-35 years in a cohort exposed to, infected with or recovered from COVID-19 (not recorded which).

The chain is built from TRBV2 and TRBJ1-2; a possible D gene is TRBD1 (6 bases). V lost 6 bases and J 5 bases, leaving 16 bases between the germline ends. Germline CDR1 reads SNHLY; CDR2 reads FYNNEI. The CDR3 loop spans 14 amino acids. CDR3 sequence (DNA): TGTGCCAGCAGAAACAGGGACCTTTCTTATGGCTACACCTTC. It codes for CASRNRDLSYGYTF.

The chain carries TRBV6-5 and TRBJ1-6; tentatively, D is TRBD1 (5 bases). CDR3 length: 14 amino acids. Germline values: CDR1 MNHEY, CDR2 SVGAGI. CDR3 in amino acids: CGWRGRSYNSPLHF. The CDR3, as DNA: TGTGGGTGGAGGGGCAGGTCCTATAATTCACCCCTCCACTTT.

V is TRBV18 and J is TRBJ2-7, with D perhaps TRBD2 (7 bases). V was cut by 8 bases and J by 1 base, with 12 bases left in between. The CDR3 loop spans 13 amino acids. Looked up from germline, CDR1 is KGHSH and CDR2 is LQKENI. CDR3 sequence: CASGGGGSYEQYF. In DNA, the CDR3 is TGTGCCAGCGGGGGGGGCGGATCCTACGAGCAGTACTTC. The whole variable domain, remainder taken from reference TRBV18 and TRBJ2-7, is NAGVMQNPRHLVRRRGQEARLRCSPMKGHSHVYWYRQLPEEGLKFMVYLQKENIIDESGMPKERFSAEFPKEGPSILRIQQVVRGDSAAYFCASGGGGSYEQYFGPGTRLTVT.

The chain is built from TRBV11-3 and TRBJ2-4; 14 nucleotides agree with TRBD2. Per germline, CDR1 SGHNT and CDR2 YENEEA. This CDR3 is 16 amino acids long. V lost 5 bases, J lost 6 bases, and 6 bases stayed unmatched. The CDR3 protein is CASSPGTSGGRNIQYF. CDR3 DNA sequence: TGTGCCAGCAGCCCCGGGACTAGCGGGGGCCGAAACATTCAGTACTTC.

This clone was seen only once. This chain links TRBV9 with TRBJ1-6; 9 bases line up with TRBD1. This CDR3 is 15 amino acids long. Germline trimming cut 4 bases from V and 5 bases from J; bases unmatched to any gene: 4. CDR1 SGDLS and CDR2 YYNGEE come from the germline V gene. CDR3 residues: CASSPDRGDNSPLHF. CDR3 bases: TGTGCCAGCAGCCCCGACAGGGGGGATAATTCACCCCTCCACTTT. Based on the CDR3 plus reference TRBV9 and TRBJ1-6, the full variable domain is DSGVTQTPKHLITATGQRVTLRCSPRSGDLSVYWYQQSLDQGLQFLIQYYNGEERAKGNILERFSAQQFPDLHSELNLSSLELGDSALYFCASSPDRGDNSPLHFGNGTRLTVT.

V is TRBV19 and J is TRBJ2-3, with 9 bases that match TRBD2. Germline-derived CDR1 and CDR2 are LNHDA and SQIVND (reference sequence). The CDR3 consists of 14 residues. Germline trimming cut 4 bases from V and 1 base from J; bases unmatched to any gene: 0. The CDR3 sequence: CASSRLAGTDTQYF. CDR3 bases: TGTGCCAGTAGTAGACTAGCGGGCACAGATACGCAGTATTTT.

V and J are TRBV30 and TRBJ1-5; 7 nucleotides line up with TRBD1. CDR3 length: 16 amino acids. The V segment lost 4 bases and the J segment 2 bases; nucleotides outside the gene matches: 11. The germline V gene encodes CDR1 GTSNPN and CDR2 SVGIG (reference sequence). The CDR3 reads CAWNTGAPVRNQPQHF. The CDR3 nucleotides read TGTGCCTGGAATACAGGGGCCCCCGTCCGCAATCAGCCCCAGCATTTT.

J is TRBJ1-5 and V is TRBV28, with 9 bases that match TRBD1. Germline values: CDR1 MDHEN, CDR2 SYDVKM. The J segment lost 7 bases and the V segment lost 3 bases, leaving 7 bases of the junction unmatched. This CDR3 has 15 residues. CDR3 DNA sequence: TGTGCCAGCAGTTTTTCGGGACAGGGATGGCAGCCCCAGCATTTT. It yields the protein CASSFSGQGWQPQHF.

The CDR3 DNA follows: TGTGCCATCAGTGAGTCAACGGCGGATCAGCCCCAGCATTTT. Translating gives CAISESTADQPQHF. The chain has TRBV10-3 and TRBJ1-5; no reliable D call. The CDR3 runs 14 residues. Germline-derived CDR1 and CDR2 are ENHRY and SYGVKD. Trimming took 0 bases from V and 5 from J, leaving 8 bases between them.

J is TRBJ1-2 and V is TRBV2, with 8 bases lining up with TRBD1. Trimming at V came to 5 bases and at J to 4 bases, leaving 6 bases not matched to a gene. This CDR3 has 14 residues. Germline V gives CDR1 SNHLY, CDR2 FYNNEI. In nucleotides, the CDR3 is TGTGCCAGCAGTCCCTGGACAGGGAGCTATGGCTACACCTTC. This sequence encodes CASSPWTGSYGYTF.

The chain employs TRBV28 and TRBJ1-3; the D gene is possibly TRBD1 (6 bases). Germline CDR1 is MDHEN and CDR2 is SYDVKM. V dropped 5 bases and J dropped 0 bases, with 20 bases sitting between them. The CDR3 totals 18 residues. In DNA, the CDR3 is TGTGCCAGCAGTCTCTCTTCCCCCGGGACAAGCTCTGGAAACACCATATATTTT. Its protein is CASSLSSPGTSSGNTIYF. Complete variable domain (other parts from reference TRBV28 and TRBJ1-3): DVKVTQSSRYLVKRTGEKVFLECVQDMDHENMFWYRQDPGLGLRLIYFSYDVKMKEKGDIPEGYSVSREKKERFSLILESASTNQTSMYLCASSLSSPGTSSGNTIYFGEGSWLTVV.

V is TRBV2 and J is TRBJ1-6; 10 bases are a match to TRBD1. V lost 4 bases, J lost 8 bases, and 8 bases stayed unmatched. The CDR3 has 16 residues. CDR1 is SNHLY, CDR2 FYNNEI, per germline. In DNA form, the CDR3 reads TGTGCCAGCAGTGTCGACAGGGGGCGGATTGATTCACCCCTCCACTTT. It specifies CASSVDRGRIDSPLHF.

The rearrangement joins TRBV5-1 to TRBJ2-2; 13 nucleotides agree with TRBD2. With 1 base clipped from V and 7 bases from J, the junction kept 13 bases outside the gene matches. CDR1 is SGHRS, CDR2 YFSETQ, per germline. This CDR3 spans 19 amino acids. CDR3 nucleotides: TGCGCCAGCAGCTTGCCTCCCGGGACTAGCGGGATGATGGACGGGGAGCTGTTTTTT. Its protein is CASSLPPGTSGMMDGELFF. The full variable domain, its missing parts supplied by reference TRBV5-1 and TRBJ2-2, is KAGVTQTPRYLIKTRGQQVTLSCSPISGHRSVSWYQQTPGQGLQFLFEYFSETQRNKGNFPGRFSGRQFSNSRSEMNVSTLELGDSALYLCASSLPPGTSGMMDGELFFGEGSRLTVL.